The 12 T cell receptor beta chains given below trace back to one sample, sequenced in a study of OX40 agonist ivuxolimab in advanced cancers. Assay used: immunoSEQ multiplex PCR; TCRdb lists only in-frame clones, some missing. Here the sample spans around 40,000 clones, 80% being singletons. The sample in question was CD4+ or CD8+ T cells sorted from blood, obtained in a trial of the OX40 agonist ivuxolimab. Receptors were obtained from an adult with an advanced solid tumor such as melanoma, head and neck, liver or kidney cancer.

This chain connects TRBV6-5 to TRBJ2-7; TRBD1 agrees at 7 bases. The CDR3 totals 14 residues. Germline lookup yields CDR1 MNHEY and CDR2 SVGAGI. After removal of 0 bases from V and 3 bases from J, the junction contained 2 bases not matched to a gene. The CDR3 loop reads CASSYSTGVYEQYF. The CDR3 DNA reads TGTGCCAGCAGTTACTCCACAGGGGTCTACGAGCAGTACTTC.

The chain carries TRBV2 and TRBJ2-7; 10 nucleotides match TRBD1. This CDR3 has 14 amino acids. Germline lookup yields CDR1 SNHLY and CDR2 FYNNEI. V was clipped by 4 bases and J by 2 bases; unmatched bases: 2. This CDR3 reads CASSGQGAPYEQYF. CDR3 DNA sequence: TGTGCCAGCAGTGGACAGGGGGCCCCCTACGAGCAGTACTTC. The entire variable domain, with the rest obtained from reference TRBV2 and TRBJ2-7, is as follows: EPEVTQTPSHQVTQMGQEVILRCVPISNHLYFYWYRQILGQKVEFLVSFYNNEISEKSEIFDDQFSVERPDGSNFTLKIRSTKLEDSAMYFCASSGQGAPYEQYFGPGTRLTVT.

This chain links TRBV19 with TRBJ2-1; D is undetermined. CDR3 length: 15 amino acids. Germline CDR1 and CDR2: LNHDA and SQIVND (reference sequence). V was cut by 2 bases and J by 5 bases, with 13 bases left in between. The chain's CDR3 is CASSIPRRGHNEQFF. CDR3 bases: TGTGCCAGTAGTATACCCCGGAGAGGACACAATGAGCAGTTCTTC.

The genes are TRBV7-3 and TRBJ1-2, with D tentatively TRBD1 (5 bases). The CDR3 is 14 residues long. Deletions cut 5 bases from V and 14 bases from J, with 24 bases between. Germline V CDR1 and CDR2: SGHTA, FQGTGA. CDR3 residues: CASSPSRGVAGETF. The CDR3 DNA follows: TGTGCCAGCAGCCCATCGAGAGGGGTCGCGGGGGAAACCTTC.

Worth noting for this clone: One end of the junction fails to match germline, which may point to a read error. The chain carries TRBV30 and TRBJ1-2; no clear D gene. CDR1 is GTSNPN and CDR2 is SVGIG in the germline V gene (reference sequence). The CDR3 consists of 11 residues. The CDR3 bases are TGTGCCTGGAGTGAAATGGGCCCCTTTTCCTTC. Translation gives CAWSEMGPFSF.

The rearrangement joins TRBV19 to TRBJ2-4; 14 bases match TRBD2. From germline, CDR1 is LNHDA and CDR2 SQIVND (reference sequence). Trimming cost V 7 bases and J 1 base; bases outside gene matches: 12. The CDR3 length is 19 residues. CDR3 region: CASTPSGTSGSGAKNIQYF. CDR3 sequence (DNA): TGTGCCAGTACTCCCTCCGGGACTAGCGGGAGCGGGGCCAAAAACATTCAGTACTTC.

V usage is TRBV9 and J usage is TRBJ1-1; D ambiguous. The V and J ends lost 1 base and 0 bases respectively, with 4 bases between them. The CDR3 covers 13 residues. Germline values: CDR1 SGDLS, CDR2 YYNGEE. The chain's CDR3 is CASSVHVNTEAFF. The CDR3 bases are TGTGCCAGCAGCGTACACGTGAACACTGAAGCTTTCTTT.

This chain connects TRBV6-5 to TRBJ1-5; no definite D call. V was cut by 2 bases and J by 2 bases, with 10 bases left in between. CDR3 length: 15 residues. Germline V CDR1 and CDR2: MNHEY, SVGAGI. CDR3 sequence (DNA): TGTGCCAGCAGTTACGGGAACGGAGGCAATCAGCCCCAGCATTTT. It specifies CASSYGNGGNQPQHF.

The V call is TRBV14, the J call TRBJ2-7, with D perhaps matching TRBD1 (5 bases). Trimming took off 4 bases at V and 2 bases at J, with 15 bases between the two ends. Germline V gives CDR1 SGHDN, CDR2 FVKESK. The CDR3 runs 15 residues. The CDR3 sequence is CASSPYRQRTYEQYF. DNA of the CDR3: TGTGCCAGCAGCCCCTACCGACAGAGAACCTACGAGCAGTACTTC. Full variable domain (outside the CDR3, taken from reference TRBV14 and TRBJ2-7): EAGVTQFPSHSVIEKGQTVTLRCDPISGHDNLYWYRRVMGKEIKFLLHFVKESKQDESGMPNNRFLAERTGGTYSTLKVQPAELEDSGVYFCASSPYRQRTYEQYFGPGTRLTVT.

The rearrangement links TRBV19 to TRBJ2-2, with 10 bases fitting TRBD2. CDR3 length: 15 residues. Trimming at V came to 5 bases and at J to 4 bases, leaving 4 bases not matched to a gene. Germline CDR1 LNHDA, CDR2 SQIVND (reference sequence). The CDR3 nucleotides read TGTGCCAGTAGTCCAGCGGGAGGGCCCACCGGGGAGCTGTTTTTT. Amino acids: CASSPAGGPTGELFF.

The chain carries TRBV7-2 and TRBJ1-5, with 8 bases fitting TRBD1. Germline V gene data show CDR1 as SGHTA and CDR2 as FQGNSA. This CDR3 spans 16 amino acids. V dropped 5 bases and J dropped 3; count of bases not matched to a gene: 9. The CDR3 DNA sequence: TGTGCCAGCAGCCTACAACAGGGGGGTTACAATCAGCCCCAGCATTTT. Protein: CASSLQQGGYNQPQHF.

The chain carries TRBV5-8 and TRBJ1-5, with a tentative D call TRBD1 (5 bases). The CDR3 runs 18 residues. Germline-derived CDR1 and CDR2 are SGHTS and YDEGEE. The V end lost 0 bases, the J end lost 4 bases, and 20 bases lay between the germline ends. For the CDR3, the DNA is TGTGCCAGCAGCTTGGTAGTGCAGAATGGGGGTCCAAATCAGCCCCAGCATTTT. Its protein is CASSLVVQNGGPNQPQHF.